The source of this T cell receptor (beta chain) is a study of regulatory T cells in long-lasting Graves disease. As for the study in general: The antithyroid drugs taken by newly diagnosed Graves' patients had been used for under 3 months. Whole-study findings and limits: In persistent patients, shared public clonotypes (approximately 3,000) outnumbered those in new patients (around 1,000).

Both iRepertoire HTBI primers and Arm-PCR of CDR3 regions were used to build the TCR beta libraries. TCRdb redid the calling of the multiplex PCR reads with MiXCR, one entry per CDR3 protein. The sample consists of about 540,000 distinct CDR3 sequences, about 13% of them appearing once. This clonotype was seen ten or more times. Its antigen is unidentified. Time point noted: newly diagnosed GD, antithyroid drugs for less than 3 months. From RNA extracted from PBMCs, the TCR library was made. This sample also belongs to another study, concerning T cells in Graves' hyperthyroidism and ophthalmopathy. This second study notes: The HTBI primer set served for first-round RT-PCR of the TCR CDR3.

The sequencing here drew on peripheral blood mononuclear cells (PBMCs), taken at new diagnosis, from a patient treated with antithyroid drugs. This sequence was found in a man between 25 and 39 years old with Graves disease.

CDR3 bases: TGTGCCAGCAGCCAAGAGCCAGGGGAAGAGACCCAGTACTTC. As protein: CASSQEPGEETQYF. This sequence joins TRBV3-1 and TRBJ2-5; D is perhaps TRBD1 (6 bases). Germline-derived CDR1 and CDR2 are LGHDT and YNNKEL (reference sequence). The CDR3 loop spans 14 amino acids. V gave up 0 bases and J gave up 3 bases, with 8 bases separating them.